Following are 12 T cell receptor beta chains from one sample sequenced in a study of blood T cell repertoires in COVID-19. The table came from immunoSEQ multiplex PCR; TCRdb's copy has only in-frame clones and leaves some out. Of about 320,000 clones listed, nearly 90% are singletons. The sequenced sample was PBMCs or T cells enriched from blood (not recorded which). Receptors were obtained from a woman under 40 who had recovered from COVID-19.

The chain carries TRBV23-1 and TRBJ2-7; no clear D gene. TRBV23-1 is designated an ORF whose function remains uncertain. Trimming took off 1 base at V and 2 bases at J, with 15 bases between the two ends. CDR3 length: 16 amino acids. CDR3 sequence reads: CASSQLGPDNPYEQYF. The CDR3 nucleotides read TGCGCCAGCAGTCAATTGGGTCCAGACAATCCCTACGAGCAGTACTTC.

The chain combines TRBV5-8 with TRBJ2-5, with D perhaps matching TRBD2 (6 bases). V lost 0 bases, J lost 5 bases, and 14 bases lay in between. CDR1 is SGHTS, CDR2 YDEGEE, per germline. CDR3 length equals 15 residues. The CDR3 bases are TGTGCCAGCAGCTTGGCTCGCGGGACCGGTGAGACCCAGTACTTC. Translation gives CASSLARGTGETQYF.

This clone was detected once. The J gene is TRBJ1-5, the V gene TRBV7-2; D unclear. Germline CDR1 reads SGHTA; CDR2 reads FQGNSA. The CDR3 totals 13 residues. V was trimmed by 5 bases and J by 5 bases, leaving 10 bases between them. The CDR3 nucleotides are TGTGCCAGCAGCGTCCGGTCTGATCAGCCCCAGCATTTT. Translated, it gives CASSVRSDQPQHF.

This clone was seen only a few times. The chain combines TRBV27 with TRBJ1-5, with D unclear. V dropped 3 bases and J dropped 2 bases, with 11 bases sitting between them. CDR3 size: 15 residues. Germline assignment: CDR1 MNHEY and CDR2 SMNVEV (reference sequence). The CDR3 sequence: CASSLVPVGNQPQHF. In DNA, the CDR3 is TGTGCCAGCAGTTTGGTCCCGGTAGGCAATCAGCCCCAGCATTTT.

This clone was seen only once. The chain couples TRBV2 to TRBJ1-1, with 7 bases that match TRBD1. The CDR3 has 14 amino acids. Looked up from germline, CDR1 is SNHLY and CDR2 is FYNNEI. Trimming at V came to 5 bases and at J to 0 bases, leaving 3 bases not matched to a gene. The CDR3 coding sequence is TGTGCCAGCAGTCGACAGGGCCTGAACACTGAAGCTTTCTTT. As protein: CASSRQGLNTEAFF.

The V and J genes are TRBV19 and TRBJ2-7, with TRBD1 matching over 7 bases. Unmatched junction bases numbered 10, after V lost 6 bases and J lost 2 bases. This CDR3 is built from 15 residues. Germline-derived CDR1 and CDR2 are LNHDA and SQIVND (reference sequence). The CDR3 DNA reads as TGTGCCAGTAGCGCCGTTGGGACAGTTGCCTACGAGCAGTACTTC. This codes for CASSAVGTVAYEQYF.

The rearrangement joins TRBV5-6 to TRBJ2-5; D is possibly TRBD1 (6 bases). CDR1 and CDR2 from the germline V gene are SGHDT and YYEEEE. V lost 3 bases to trimming and J lost 1 base, with 16 bases between them. The CDR3 is made up of 16 amino acids. CDR3 sequence (DNA): TGTGCCAGCAGCTCACCTCGACAGGAACCCCAAGAGACCCAGTACTTC. It codes for CASSSPRQEPQETQYF.

This sequence joins TRBV12-5 and TRBJ1-5; TRBD1 matches at 7 bases. The CDR3 is 16 amino acids. Trimming cost V 3 bases and J 6 bases; bases outside gene matches: 11. Germline CDR1 reads LGHNT; CDR2 reads FRNRAP. This CDR3 is CASGFYRGPSGQPQHF. CDR3 DNA sequence: TGTGCTAGTGGTTTCTACAGGGGCCCCTCTGGTCAGCCCCAGCATTTT.

Only one count was recorded for this clone. CDR3 coding DNA: TGTGCCAGCAGCGACGCGGGGGGACGAAATCAGCCCCAGCATTTT. Protein: CASSDAGGRNQPQHF. V is TRBV7-9 and J is TRBJ1-5; a possible D gene is TRBD1 (5 bases). CDR1 SEHNR and CDR2 FQNEAQ come from the germline V gene (reference sequence). This CDR3 region has 15 residues. Trimming pared 5 bases from V and 4 bases from J, leaving 15 bases between.

This rearrangement joins TRBV7-9 to TRBJ1-5; 12 positions agree with TRBD1. Germline loops: CDR1 SEHNR, CDR2 FQNEAQ (reference sequence). Trimming cost V 5 bases and J 6 bases; bases outside gene matches: 17. The CDR3 is 19 residues long. The CDR3 coding sequence is TGTGCCAGCAGCCCCACCTGGGGGGGGGACAGGGGGCTCGGTCAGCCCCAGCATTTT. This codes for CASSPTWGGDRGLGQPQHF.

This sequence joins TRBV9 and TRBJ2-7, with TRBD2 as a possible D gene (6 bases). Germline V gene lookup returns CDR1 SGDLS and CDR2 YYNGEE. The ends were cut back, 3 bases at V and 0 bases at J, with 13 bases in the middle. The CDR3 extends over 15 amino acids. CDR3 in DNA: TGTGCCAGCAGCGGGCGGCCCGGGGGCTCCTACGAGCAGTACTTC. Residues: CASSGRPGGSYEQYF.

This clone was detected only a few times. The chain combines TRBV5-3 with TRBJ1-5, with D possibly TRBD1 on 5 matching bases. TRBV5-3 is an open reading frame whose function is uncertain. The CDR3 totals 15 residues. Trimming took 0 bases from V and 7 from J, leaving 14 bases between them. The CDR3 nucleotides read TGTGCCAGAAGCTTGGGACAGCGAATTTCCCAGCCCCAGCATTTT. As protein: CARSLGQRISQPQHF.